The 28 T cell receptor beta chains below were found in one sample sequenced in a study of OX40 agonist ivuxolimab in advanced cancers. Clones were sequenced by immunoSEQ multiplex PCR, and TCRdb holds only the in-frame ones, with some missing. The table lists fewer than 85,000 clones, 75% to 85% of them singletons. The material was CD4+ or CD8+ T cells sorted from blood, obtained in a trial of the OX40 agonist ivuxolimab. These receptors were taken from an adult with an advanced solid tumor such as melanoma, head and neck, liver or kidney cancer.

This chain uses TRBV6-5 with TRBJ2-3; D perhaps matches TRBD1 (6 bases). The V and J ends lost 6 bases and 2 bases respectively, with 12 bases between them. The CDR3 has 14 amino acids. The V gene's germline CDR1 is MNHEY and CDR2 SVGAGI. Written as DNA, the CDR3 is TGTGCCAGCAGCTTGCGACAGGTCACAGATACGCAGTATTTT. This sequence encodes CASSLRQVTDTQYF.

This chain uses TRBV11-2 with TRBJ2-1; D may be TRBD1 (5 bases). The CDR3 runs 16 residues. V lost 0 bases to trimming and J lost 3 bases, with 12 bases between them. Germline CDR1 SGHAT, CDR2 FQNNGV. In nucleotides, the CDR3 is TGTGCCAGCAGCTTAGATTATGGTGACAGCTACAATGAGCAGTTCTTC. It codes for CASSLDYGDSYNEQFF.

The chain carries TRBV19 and TRBJ2-1; a weak D match, TRBD2 (5 bases). Trimming left V 0 bases short and J 8 bases short, with 20 bases between. CDR1 and CDR2 from the germline V gene are LNHDA and SQIVND (reference sequence). The CDR3 runs to 17 residues. The CDR3 nucleotides read TGTGCCAGTAGTATAGATTATGGGATTTACACGAGGGATGAGCAGTTCTTC. Protein: CASSIDYGIYTRDEQFF.

The rearrangement uses TRBV29-1 and TRBJ2-1; D uncertain. Germline values: CDR1 SQVTM, CDR2 ANQGSEA. CDR3 length equals 10 residues. V lost 5 bases and J lost 7, with 6 bases in between. The CDR3 DNA reads TGCAGCGTTAAGGAGAATGAGCAGTTCTTC. Translation gives CSVKENEQFF.

The CDR3 sequence is CASSYSGPSGEQFF. CDR3 in DNA: TGTGCCAGCAGTTACTCCGGGCCCAGCGGGGAGCAGTTCTTC. This rearrangement joins TRBV6-6 to TRBJ2-1; D is possibly TRBD2 (6 bases). Germline lookup yields CDR1 MNHNY and CDR2 SVGAGI (reference sequence). CDR3 length: 14 residues. V lost 0 bases, J lost 10 bases, and 13 bases lay in between.

This chain uses TRBV7-2 with TRBJ1-1, with 10 bases identical to TRBD1. V lost 0 bases, J lost 3 bases, and 4 bases stayed unmatched. Germline V gene sequence: CDR1 SGHTA, CDR2 FQGNSA. This CDR3 region has 16 residues. CDR3 bases: TGTGCCAGCAGCTTAGCGCTAGGACAGGGGGACACTGAAGCTTTCTTT. This codes for CASSLALGQGDTEAFF.

This chain joins TRBV29-1 and TRBJ2-7; D not resolved. This CDR3 has 11 residues. V was trimmed by 4 bases and J by 0 bases, leaving 4 bases between them. Germline values: CDR1 SQVTM, CDR2 ANQGSEA. The DNA for the CDR3 is TGCAGCGTTGGACTCTCCTACGAGCAGTACTTC. Translation gives CSVGLSYEQYF.

The chain has TRBV9 and TRBJ2-3; 7 nucleotides match TRBD2. With 5 bases clipped from V and 2 bases from J, the junction kept 5 bases outside the gene matches. CDR3 length: 14 residues. From germline, CDR1 is SGDLS and CDR2 YYNGEE. The CDR3 loop reads CASRPGLSTDTQYF. Here the CDR3 DNA reads TGTGCCAGCAGGCCGGGACTATCCACAGATACGCAGTATTTT.

This chain links TRBV18 with TRBJ2-5, with 7 bases that match TRBD2. Per the germline V gene, CDR1 is KGHSH and CDR2 is LQKENI. The V segment lost 2 bases and the J segment 5 bases; nucleotides outside the gene matches: 5. CDR3 length: 14 amino acids. DNA for the CDR3: TGTGCCAGCTCACCAGGACTGGGAGGGGAGACCCAGTACTTC. Protein: CASSPGLGGETQYF.

This sequence joins TRBV19 and TRBJ2-1; no clear D. This CDR3 has 14 amino acids. Trimming removed 5 bases from V and 1 base from J, with 9 bases in between. Germline loops: CDR1 LNHDA, CDR2 SQIVND (reference sequence). CDR3 residues: CASSYDISYNEQFF. The DNA for the CDR3 is TGTGCCAGTAGTTATGACATTTCCTACAATGAGCAGTTCTTC.

The chain couples TRBV28 to TRBJ2-6, with D perhaps TRBD1 (6 bases). Germline CDR1 reads MDHEN; CDR2 reads SYDVKM. V was shortened by 4 bases and J by 2 bases, with 9 bases between the two germline ends. The length of the CDR3 is 15 residues. This CDR3 reads CASSSQGPGANVLTF. The CDR3 DNA follows: TGTGCCAGCAGTTCCCAGGGGCCTGGGGCCAACGTCCTGACTTTC.

The CDR3 reads CASSSQMNTEAFF. In DNA, the CDR3 is TGTGCCAGCAGCTCGCAGATGAACACTGAAGCTTTCTTT. The V and J genes are TRBV7-3 and TRBJ1-1; D is ambiguous. Germline V gene data show CDR1 as SGHTA and CDR2 as FQGTGA. Between the trimmed V and J ends, which lost 4 bases and 0 bases, there was a span of 6 bases. The CDR3 is 13 amino acids.

Regarding this clone: The same CDR3 can be traced to other DNA sequences in this sample. This chain joins TRBV28 and TRBJ1-1, with unresolved D. CDR3 length: 12 amino acids. The germline CDR1 and CDR2 sequences are MDHEN and SYDVKM. V was cut by 3 bases and J by 5 bases, with 7 bases left in between. The CDR3 is CASSFSGTEAFF. The CDR3 bases are TGTGCCAGCAGTTTTTCGGGTACTGAAGCTTTCTTT.

The chain has TRBV6-5 and TRBJ1-1; D is possibly TRBD1 (5 bases). Germline CDR1 reads MNHEY; CDR2 reads SVGAGI. The CDR3 contains 15 residues. The V and J ends lost 5 bases and 5 bases respectively, with 18 bases between them. The CDR3 DNA is TGTGCCAGCAGTACAAAGCAGGGTGTCGAAACTGAAGCTTTCTTT. Translation: CASSTKQGVETEAFF.

This clone was recorded a few times. The chain links TRBV2 to TRBJ2-1, with 8 bases matching TRBD2. The V and J ends lost 8 bases and 6 bases, in that order; junction bases with no gene match: 9. This CDR3 spans 14 amino acids. The germline V gene has CDR1 SNHLY and CDR2 FYNNEI. CDR3 region: CASVTGGPVNEQFF. Here the CDR3 DNA reads TGTGCCAGCGTTACGGGGGGGCCCGTCAATGAGCAGTTCTTC.

The chain joins TRBV18 to TRBJ1-1; no firm D call. V shed 3 bases and J shed 3 bases, with 11 bases lying between them. The CDR3 consists of 14 residues. Germline assignment: CDR1 KGHSH and CDR2 LQKENI. DNA for the CDR3: TGTGCCAGCTCACCCGGGCTCCTTTACACTGAAGCTTTCTTT. Its translation: CASSPGLLYTEAFF. Using reference TRBV18 and TRBJ1-1 for the parts outside the CDR3, the full variable domain is NAGVMQNPRHLVRRRGQEARLRCSPMKGHSHVYWYRQLPEEGLKFMVYLQKENIIDESGMPKERFSAEFPKEGPSILRIQQVVRGDSAAYFCASSPGLLYTEAFFGQGTRLTVV.

This clone was seen just once. V and J are TRBV5-1 and TRBJ2-5; D unresolved. With 3 bases removed from V and 4 bases from J, the gap between germline ends came to 7 bases. Germline V CDR1 and CDR2: SGHRS, YFSETQ. The CDR3 has 12 amino acids. This CDR3 is CASSSPPETQYF. The DNA of the CDR3 is TGCGCCAGCAGCTCGCCCCCAGAGACCCAGTACTTC.

The chain carries TRBV5-4 and TRBJ2-1, with 7 bases aligning to TRBD2. This CDR3 region has 16 residues. With 1 base clipped from V and 9 bases from J, the junction kept 13 bases outside the gene matches. Germline values: CDR1 SGHNT, CDR2 YYREEE (reference sequence). Written as DNA, the CDR3 is TGTGCCAGCAGCTTGAGGTCTAGCGGTCCGGCCGGTGAGCAGTTCTTC. It is translated as CASSLRSSGPAGEQFF.

The chain has TRBV29-1 and TRBJ2-1; 13 bases align to TRBD2. Per the germline V gene, CDR1 is SQVTM and CDR2 is ANQGSEA. The CDR3 loop spans 13 amino acids. V shed 4 bases, J shed 9 bases, and the junction held 3 bases outside the gene matches. CDR3 sequence (DNA): TGCAGCGTTGCGACTAGCGGGGGGTCTGAGCAGTTCTTC. This translates into CSVATSGGSEQFF.

This CDR3 is CASSRRVGDTATNEKLFF. CDR3 nucleotide sequence: TGTGCCAGTAGTCGAAGAGTCGGGGACACTGCAACTAATGAAAAACTGTTTTTT. The V and J genes are TRBV19 and TRBJ1-4, with D tentatively TRBD1 (6 bases). The V end lost 5 bases, the J end lost 0 bases, and 19 bases lay between the germline ends. The length of the CDR3 is 18 residues. CDR1 and CDR2 from the germline V gene are LNHDA and SQIVND (reference sequence).

The rearrangement joins TRBV27 to TRBJ2-7, with 9 bases aligning to TRBD2. The V gene's germline CDR1 is MNHEY and CDR2 SMNVEV (reference sequence). Trimming took 3 bases from V and 5 from J; bases not matched to a gene: 5. This CDR3 has 14 residues. The CDR3, as DNA: TGTGCCAGCAGTTTCAGTAGCGGGAGAAACGAGCAGTACTTC. Protein: CASSFSSGRNEQYF.

This rearrangement joins TRBV28 to TRBJ2-7; D gene unclear. Trimming took 3 bases from V and 6 from J, leaving 12 bases between them. The CDR3 has 13 amino acids. Germline loops: CDR1 MDHEN, CDR2 SYDVKM. The CDR3 spells CASSFKSLTEQYF. The CDR3 DNA follows: TGTGCCAGCAGTTTTAAGTCTTTGACCGAGCAGTACTTC.

This rearrangement joins TRBV28 to TRBJ2-1; the match to TRBD2 covers 11 bases. The CDR3 covers 15 residues. From germline, CDR1 is MDHEN and CDR2 SYDVKM. The trim removed 8 bases at V and 3 bases at J, leaving 6 bases unmatched. The CDR3 sequence: CASSLAGGNYNEQFF. CDR3 sequence (DNA): TGTGCCAGCTCCCTAGCGGGAGGAAACTACAATGAGCAGTTCTTC. The full variable domain, its missing parts supplied by reference TRBV28 and TRBJ2-1, is DVKVTQSSRYLVKRTGEKVFLECVQDMDHENMFWYRQDPGLGLRLIYFSYDVKMKEKGDIPEGYSVSREKKERFSLILESASTNQTSMYLCASSLAGGNYNEQFFGPGTRLTVL.

The V and J genes are TRBV25-1 and TRBJ2-1, with D perhaps matching TRBD2 (6 bases). Trimming removed 7 bases at V and 5 bases at J, with 15 bases between. Germline V CDR1 and CDR2: MGHDK, SYGVNS. CDR3 length: 14 residues. The DNA of the CDR3 is TGTGCCAGCAAAGGGACTTCGTGGCACAATGAGCAGTTCTTC. It codes for CASKGTSWHNEQFF.

The chain combines TRBV7-1 with TRBJ2-5; maybe TRBD1 (6 bases). TRBV7-1 is filed as an ORF, its function uncertain. The CDR3 covers 14 residues. V lost 4 bases to trimming and J lost 1 base, with 10 bases between them. This CDR3 is CASSLQGSQETQYF. DNA of the CDR3: TGTGCCAGCAGCTTACAGGGTAGCCAAGAGACCCAGTACTTC.

This chain joins TRBV5-3 and TRBJ1-1; a possible D gene is TRBD1 (5 bases). TRBV5-3 is an open reading frame whose function is uncertain. CDR3 size: 14 residues. V lost 1 base and J lost 10, with 17 bases in between. The CDR3 DNA follows: TGTGCCAGAAGCTTGTATCGGGCCACGGGGGGAGCTTTCTTT. It yields the protein CARSLYRATGGAFF.

The V call is TRBV15, the J call TRBJ1-4; D unclear. V was cut by 8 bases and J by 0 bases, with 7 bases left in between. This CDR3 is built from 13 residues. The germline CDR1 and CDR2 sequences are LNHNV and YYDKDF (reference sequence). The CDR3 loop is CATVRATNEKLFF. The CDR3 coding sequence is TGTGCCACCGTCAGAGCAACTAATGAAAAACTGTTTTTT.

The chain employs TRBV7-2 and TRBJ1-3; TRBD1 aligns across 10 bases. CDR1 and CDR2 (germline): SGHTA, FQGNSA. Losses at the gene ends were 1 base for V and 2 bases for J; bases not matched to a gene: 5. The CDR3 totals 17 residues. CDR3 loop: CASSLGTGTGAGNTIYF. DNA for the CDR3: TGTGCCAGCAGCTTAGGGACCGGGACAGGGGCTGGAAACACCATATATTTT.